Following are 11 T cell receptor beta chains from one sample sequenced in a study of tissue T cells after allogeneic stem cell transplantation. Clones were sequenced by immunoSEQ multiplex PCR, and TCRdb holds only the in-frame ones, with some missing. Among about 5,800 clones listed, 59% were seen once. This specimen was tissue from the jejunum, taken at autopsy. Every receptor here comes from a male donor at least 60 years old with lung cancer.

CDR3 loop: CASSLVGDMPQHF. The CDR3 DNA is TGTGCCAGCAGCTTGGTGGGCGACATGCCCCAGCATTTT. This sequence joins TRBV11-2 and TRBJ1-5; D not resolved. The CDR3 contains 13 residues. The germline V gene encodes CDR1 SGHAT and CDR2 FQNNGV. Trimming took off 3 bases at V and 9 bases at J, with 12 bases between the two ends. Complete variable domain (other parts from reference TRBV11-2 and TRBJ1-5): EAGVAQSPRYKIIEKRQSVAFWCNPISGHATLYWYQQILGQGPKLLIQFQNNGVVDDSQLPKDRFSAERLKGVDSTLKIQPAKLEDSAVYLCASSLVGDMPQHFGDGTRLSIL.

This clone has just one count. The sample has other DNA sequences that encode this CDR3 too. This sequence joins TRBV5-4 and TRBJ2-3, with D unresolved. V was clipped by 1 base and J by 2 bases, with 2 bases between them. This CDR3 comprises 12 residues. CDR1 and CDR2 (germline): SGHNT, YYREEE (reference sequence). The DNA for the CDR3 is TGTGCCAGCAGCTTGTTCACAGATACGCAGTATTTT. This encodes CASSLFTDTQYF.

CDR3 nucleotide sequence: TGCGCCAGCAGCTACTTCGGCGGATTCAATGAGCAGTTCTTC. The encoded protein is CASSYFGGFNEQFF. The rearrangement links TRBV4-3 to TRBJ2-1; D is undetermined. The germline V and J ends were trimmed by 5 bases and 6 bases, with 14 bases remaining between them. Germline V CDR1 and CDR2: LGHNA, YSLEER. The length of the CDR3 is 14 residues.

By proportion, this clone is medium-sized. The chain links TRBV29-1 to TRBJ1-5, with no clear D. V lost 4 bases and J lost 4, with 8 bases in between. The length of the CDR3 is 12 residues. Germline V CDR1 and CDR2: SQVTM, ANQGSEA. The CDR3 protein is CSVGAENQPQHF. The DNA for the CDR3 is TGCAGCGTTGGGGCAGAAAATCAGCCCCAGCATTTT.

The J gene is TRBJ1-1, the V gene TRBV19; no clear D gene. The CDR3 spans 15 residues. The germline gives CDR1 LNHDA, CDR2 SQIVND (reference sequence). Between the trimmed V and J ends, which lost 6 bases and 6 bases, there was a span of 20 bases. The CDR3 here is CASSALRRVLSEAFF. The CDR3 nucleotides read TGTGCCAGTAGCGCCCTGAGGAGGGTACTCTCTGAAGCTTTCTTT.

This clone is medium-sized by share. The chain has TRBV5-1 and TRBJ2-7; 8 nucleotides align to TRBD2. From germline, CDR1 is SGHRS and CDR2 YFSETQ. CDR3 length: 14 residues. The ends lost 4 bases at V and 2 bases at J; junction bases unmatched: 5. The CDR3 sequence is CASSPGTSPYEQYF. The CDR3 DNA sequence: TGCGCCAGCAGCCCCGGGACTAGTCCCTACGAGCAGTACTTC. The variable domain in full, with the rest retrieved from reference TRBV5-1 and TRBJ2-7, is KAGVTQTPRYLIKTRGQQVTLSCSPISGHRSVSWYQQTPGQGLQFLFEYFSETQRNKGNFPGRFSGRQFSNSRSEMNVSTLELGDSALYLCASSPGTSPYEQYFGPGTRLTVT.

This clone was seen more than once but under ten times. The same CDR3 arises from other DNA sequences in this sample as well. The rearrangement uses TRBV7-6 and TRBJ2-7; no definite D call. Looked up from germline, CDR1 is SGHVS and CDR2 is FNYEAQ. The CDR3 spans 14 residues. Trimming took off 5 bases at V and 0 bases at J, with 11 bases between the two ends. CDR3 in DNA: TGTGCCAGCAGCACAACACAAGACTCCTACGAGCAGTACTTC. The encoded protein is CASSTTQDSYEQYF.

About this clone itself: A much more abundant neighbour one base away suggests this may be a read error. The chain uses TRBV3-1 (or the pseudogene TRBV3-2) and TRBJ1-5; D is perhaps TRBD1 (6 bases). This CDR3 comprises 14 residues. Germline V CDR1 and CDR2: LGHDT, YNNKEL (reference sequence). The DNA of the CDR3 is TGTACCAGCAGCCAATCGACAGGTTGGCAGCCCCAGCATTTT. This sequence encodes CTSSQSTGWQPQHF.

This rearrangement joins TRBV19 to TRBJ2-3; 12 bases agree with TRBD2. The CDR3 is 20 residues long. The V gene end was trimmed by 6 bases and the J gene end by 0 bases; junction bases not matched to a gene: 16. CDR1 is LNHDA, CDR2 SQIVND, per germline (reference sequence). The CDR3 here is CASSVRLAGVSHGSTDTQYF. CDR3 coding DNA: TGTGCCAGTAGCGTCCGACTAGCGGGGGTCTCCCACGGGAGCACAGATACGCAGTATTTT.

This clone was detected only a few times. The chain joins TRBV7-6 to TRBJ1-2; 10 bases map to TRBD1. The CDR3 is 16 residues long. Germline CDR1 SGHVS, CDR2 FNYEAQ. The junction had 10 bases not matched to a gene; V was cut back by 6 bases and J by 3 bases. The CDR3, as DNA: TGTGCCAGCAGTTCTAAAGGGGACAGGGGAGACTATGGCTACACCTTC. It is translated as CASSSKGDRGDYGYTF. Combining the CDR3 with reference TRBV7-6 and TRBJ1-2 gives the whole variable domain GAGVSQSPRYKVTKRGQDVALRCDPISGHVSLYWYRQALGQGPEFLTYFNYEAQQDKSGLPNDRFSAERPEGSISTLTIQRTEQRDSAMYRCASSSKGDRGDYGYTFGSGTRLTVV.

CDR3 loop: CASSLRRQGRDEQFF. CDR3 in DNA: TGTGCCAGCAGCCTCCGGAGACAGGGTCGGGATGAGCAGTTCTTC. V and J are TRBV5-4 and TRBJ2-1; TRBD1 matches at 7 bases. The CDR3 loop spans 15 amino acids. Unmatched junction bases numbered 12, after V lost 4 bases and J lost 8 bases. Germline V CDR1 and CDR2: SGHNT, YYREEE (reference sequence).